This T cell receptor beta chain comes out of a study of CD8 T cells in Susac syndrome. Looking at the study overall: Patients with Susac syndrome were therapy-naive, treated with corticosteroids, or treated with intravenous immunoglobulin alone when blood was collected.

V dropped 4 bases and J dropped 1; count of bases not matched to a gene: 4. This CDR3 contains 14 residues. Looked up from germline, CDR1 is SGHRS and CDR2 is YFSETQ. When the RNA was reverse transcribed, random hexamers were used with an input of roughly 0.45 to 1 ug. Via MiXCR, TCRdb re-called the immunoSEQ multiplex PCR reads, giving one row per CDR3 protein. The sample holds over 140,000 distinct CDR3 sequences, over 90% seen once. J is TRBJ2-5 and V is TRBV5-1; 7 bases are a match to TRBD1. The sequencing sample was made of CD4+ T cells from PBMCs. This clonotype originated in a human donor with Susac syndrome. CDR3 region: CASSTGQPQETQYF. CDR3 DNA sequence: TGCGCCAGCAGCACGGGACAGCCCCAAGAGACCCAGTACTTC.